Below, 21 T cell receptor beta chains from the same sample are listed, as sequenced in a study of blood T cells in healthy people across ages. Primed by a sample-barcoded 5' primer and a J-beta primer mix, a second PCR proceeded for about 6 to 12 cycles. TCRdb ran MiXCR on the 5' RACE reads and lists one entry per CDR3 protein. Here the sample spans 750,000 to 950,000 distinct CDR3 sequences, 53% being singletons. Sequenced material: blood. The receptor source for this set is an elderly man in good health.

The chain joins TRBV3-1 to TRBJ2-7; 10 positions agree with TRBD2. The J call may be in error: the DNA end matches TRBJ2-5 better. The CDR3 consists of 16 residues. The germline gives CDR1 LGHDT, CDR2 YNNKEL (reference sequence). CDR3 loop: CASSPPSGRVRETQYF. CDR3 bases: TGTGCCAGCAGCCCTCCGAGCGGGAGGGTTCGAGAGACCCAGTACTTC.

The CDR3 DNA follows: TGTGCCAGCAGCGCACGAACCAGGGAAGAGACCCAGTACTTC. Translation: CASSARTREETQYF. The chain uses TRBV7-2 and TRBJ2-4, with a weak D call TRBD1 (5 bases). The last part of the DNA fits TRBJ2-5 better; the J call may be wrong. Germline values: CDR1 SGHTA, CDR2 FQGNSA. The CDR3 is made up of 14 amino acids.

The gene calls are TRBV29-1 and TRBJ2-1; D possibly corresponds to TRBD2 (6 bases). Germline V gives CDR1 SQVTM, CDR2 ANQGSEA. V lost 7 bases, J lost 4 bases, and 11 bases lay in between. The CDR3 spans 12 residues. The CDR3 region is CSGGDGYNEQFF. The CDR3 DNA follows: TGCAGCGGGGGGGACGGATACAATGAGCAGTTCTTC.

In this sample, this clonotype turned up once. J is TRBJ2-7 and V is TRBV27, with TRBD2 as a possible D gene (6 bases). The CDR3 length is 16 residues. The V end was cut by 5 bases, the J end by 3 bases, with 20 bases between. Germline V lookup: CDR1 MNHEY, CDR2 SMNVEV (reference sequence). The CDR3 region has the DNA TGTGCCAGCAGTCCCAACAACCCTCGGGGGAGCTACGAGCAGTACTTC. Its translation is CASSPNNPRGSYEQYF.

The chain employs TRBV6-5 and TRBJ2-7; 7 nucleotides agree with TRBD2. The closer fit of TRBJ2-5 to the DNA end suggests the J call may be wrong. The CDR3 has 14 amino acids. CDR1 is MNHEY, CDR2 SVGAGI, per germline. The CDR3: CASSQSLARETQYF. CDR3 bases: TGTGCCAGCAGTCAGTCACTAGCGAGAGAGACCCAGTACTTC.

The sample holds a few counts of this clonotype. CDR3 coding DNA: TGCAGTCTACCGAGCCGAGAGGGCCTCAACAATGAGCAGTTCTTC. Translation: CSLPSREGLNNEQFF. V and J are TRBV20-1 and TRBJ2-1; tentatively, D is TRBD2 (5 bases). The CDR3 is made up of 15 amino acids. CDR1 is DFQATT, CDR2 SNEGSKA, per germline (reference sequence). Trimming stripped 8 bases from V and 5 bases from J, with 22 bases between.

This chain joins TRBV11-2 and TRBJ2-1, with D tentatively TRBD2 (7 bases). The V end was cut by 4 bases, the J end by 4 bases, with 26 bases between. Germline V gene data show CDR1 as SGHAT and CDR2 as FQNNGV. The CDR3 has 19 residues. CDR3 protein: CASSSTQGPAGGSYNEQFF. CDR3 sequence (DNA): TGTGCCAGCAGCTCAACACAGGGTCCCGCGGGCGGGAGTTACAATGAGCAGTTCTTC.

The chain uses TRBV11-2 and TRBJ2-1, with D perhaps TRBD1 or TRBD2 (5 bases each). The germline V gene has CDR1 SGHAT and CDR2 FQNNGV. The CDR3 runs 16 residues. Trimming removed 4 bases at V and 0 bases at J, with 13 bases between. The CDR3 spells CASSSGTRSSYNEQFF. The CDR3 DNA reads as TGTGCCAGCAGCTCGGGGACGCGGAGCTCCTACAATGAGCAGTTCTTC. The entire variable domain, with the rest obtained from reference TRBV11-2 and TRBJ2-1, is as follows: EAGVAQSPRYKIIEKRQSVAFWCNPISGHATLYWYQQILGQGPKLLIQFQNNGVVDDSQLPKDRFSAERLKGVDSTLKIQPAKLEDSAVYLCASSSGTRSSYNEQFFGPGTRLTVL.

This clonotype was seen repeatedly, ten times or more. The chain combines TRBV3-1 with TRBJ2-7; TRBD2 agrees at 12 bases. V lost 4 bases and J lost 0; bases outside the gene matches: 13. The length of the CDR3 is 19 residues. Germline CDR1 reads LGHDT; CDR2 reads YNNKEL (reference sequence). CDR3 DNA: TGTGCCAGCAGCCTAGAAAGGACTAGCGGGGCTCGAGTCTCCTACGAGCAGTACTTC. This encodes CASSLERTSGARVSYEQYF.

Worth noting for this clonotype: One junction end disagrees with the germline gene, perhaps due to a read error. The V gene is TRBV11-2, the J gene TRBJ1-1; 9 positions agree with TRBD1. Germline V gene lookup returns CDR1 SGHAT and CDR2 FQNNGV. The CDR3 length is 14 residues. CDR3 residues: CASSFGTGNTKAFF. CDR3 DNA sequence: TGTGCCAGCAGCTTCGGGACAGGGAACACTAAAGCTTTCTTT.

This clonotype appeared a few times. The CDR3 coding sequence is TGTGCCAGCAGTGCACTAGCCCACGAGCAGTACTTC. Residues: CASSALAHEQYF. This sequence joins TRBV6-2 or TRBV6-3 and TRBJ2-7, with D perhaps matching TRBD2 (6 bases). The length of the CDR3 is 12 residues. Germline V gene lookup returns CDR1 MNHEY and CDR2 SVGEGT. V was trimmed by 5 bases and J by 5 bases, leaving 10 bases between them.

This clonotype was seen a few times. The rearrangement uses TRBV20-1 and TRBJ1-2, with D possibly matching TRBD1 (6 bases). V was trimmed by 4 bases and J by 0 bases, leaving 15 bases between them. The germline V gene encodes CDR1 DFQATT and CDR2 SNEGSKA (reference sequence). The CDR3 extends over 15 amino acids. The DNA for the CDR3 is TGCAGTGCTATTACAAGGGGGATCGCTAACTATGGCTACACCTTC. Translated: CSAITRGIANYGYTF.

The chain couples TRBV15 to TRBJ2-1; 8 positions match TRBD2. The closer fit of TRBJ2-7 to the DNA end suggests the J call may be wrong. The CDR3 runs to 13 residues. CDR1 LNHNV and CDR2 YYDKDF come from the germline V gene (reference sequence). This chain's CDR3 is CATSSGIYNEQYF. CDR3 coding DNA: TGTGCCACCAGTAGCGGGATCTACAATGAGCAGTACTTC.

The chain recombines TRBV7-9 with TRBJ2-5; no clear D gene. There are 13 residues in the CDR3. V lost 6 bases, J lost 5 bases, and 13 bases lay in between. Germline V CDR1 and CDR2: SEHNR, FQNEAQ (reference sequence). The CDR3 nucleotides are TGTGCCAGCAGGAAGGGCCCCGGGGAGACCCAGTACTTC. Its translation: CASRKGPGETQYF. The full variable domain, with the rest looked up from reference TRBV7-9 and TRBJ2-5, is DTGVSQNPRHKITKRGQNVTFRCDPISEHNRLYWYRQTLGQGPEFLTYFQNEAQLEKSRLLSDRFSAERPKGSFSTLEIQRTEQGDSAMYLCASRKGPGETQYFGPGTRLLVL.

Only one count was recorded for this clonotype. The chain joins TRBV7-3 to TRBJ1-1; 8 bases align to TRBD1. From germline, CDR1 is SGHTA and CDR2 FQGTGA. This CDR3 has 14 amino acids. Unmatched junction bases numbered 5, after V lost 3 bases and J lost 5 bases. The CDR3 sequence is CASSLAGGQTEAFF. Written as DNA, the CDR3 is TGTGCCAGCAGCTTGGCAGGGGGCCAAACTGAAGCTTTCTTT.

V is TRBV28 and J is TRBJ2-3, with a possible D match to TRBD1 (6 bases). V was clipped by 7 bases and J by 3 bases, with 14 bases between them. The CDR3 covers 14 residues. Germline values: CDR1 MDHEN, CDR2 SYDVKM. This CDR3 reads CASTPRGTTDTQYF. The CDR3 DNA sequence: TGTGCCAGCACCCCAAGGGGGACAACAGATACGCAGTATTTT.

The chain links TRBV5-1 to TRBJ2-7; 11 bases line up with TRBD2. V dropped 1 base and J dropped 10; count of bases not matched to a gene: 4. The CDR3 consists of 13 residues. CDR1 is SGHRS, CDR2 YFSETQ, per germline. CDR3 coding DNA: TGCGCCAGCAGCTTGTATACTAGCGGGGGCCAGTACTTC. Translating gives CASSLYTSGGQYF. Together with reference TRBV5-1 and TRBJ2-7, the CDR3 gives the full variable domain: KAGVTQTPRYLIKTRGQQVTLSCSPISGHRSVSWYQQTPGQGLQFLFEYFSETQRNKGNFPGRFSGRQFSNSRSEMNVSTLELGDSALYLCASSLYTSGGQYFGPGTRLTVT.

The chain couples TRBV5-1 to TRBJ2-1; unclear D gene. The CDR3 is made up of 11 amino acids. Per germline, CDR1 SGHRS and CDR2 YFSETQ. V shed 2 bases and J shed 9 bases, with 6 bases lying between them. The DNA for the CDR3 is TGCGCCAGCAGCTTCGAGCCTGAGCAGTTCTTC. Translation: CASSFEPEQFF.

This clonotype appeared a few times. The chain links TRBV28 to TRBJ1-2; no clear D gene. CDR1 and CDR2 from the germline V gene are MDHEN and SYDVKM. The CDR3 extends over 12 amino acids. V was cut by 6 bases and J by 5 bases, with 10 bases left in between. The CDR3 loop is CASRARRYGYTF. CDR3 sequence (DNA): TGTGCCAGCAGAGCCCGTAGATATGGCTACACCTTC.

The rearrangement links TRBV6-5 to TRBJ1-2; D is unresolved. Trimming removed 7 bases at V and 2 bases at J, with 8 bases between. Germline V gene data show CDR1 as MNHEY and CDR2 as SVGAGI. The CDR3 consists of 12 residues. DNA for the CDR3: TGTGCCAGCATCTCCCGGAACTATGGCTACACCTTC. Translation gives CASISRNYGYTF.

The CDR3 reads CASSLVGDGLYEQYF. The CDR3 coding sequence is TGTGCCAGCAGCTTGGTAGGGGACGGCCTCTACGAGCAGTACTTC. This chain connects TRBV5-5 to TRBJ2-7; D tentatively fits TRBD1 or TRBD2 (5 bases each). This CDR3 has 15 amino acids. Germline V gene sequence: CDR1 SGHKS, CDR2 YYEKEE (reference sequence). V lost 0 bases and J 3 bases, leaving 13 bases between the germline ends.